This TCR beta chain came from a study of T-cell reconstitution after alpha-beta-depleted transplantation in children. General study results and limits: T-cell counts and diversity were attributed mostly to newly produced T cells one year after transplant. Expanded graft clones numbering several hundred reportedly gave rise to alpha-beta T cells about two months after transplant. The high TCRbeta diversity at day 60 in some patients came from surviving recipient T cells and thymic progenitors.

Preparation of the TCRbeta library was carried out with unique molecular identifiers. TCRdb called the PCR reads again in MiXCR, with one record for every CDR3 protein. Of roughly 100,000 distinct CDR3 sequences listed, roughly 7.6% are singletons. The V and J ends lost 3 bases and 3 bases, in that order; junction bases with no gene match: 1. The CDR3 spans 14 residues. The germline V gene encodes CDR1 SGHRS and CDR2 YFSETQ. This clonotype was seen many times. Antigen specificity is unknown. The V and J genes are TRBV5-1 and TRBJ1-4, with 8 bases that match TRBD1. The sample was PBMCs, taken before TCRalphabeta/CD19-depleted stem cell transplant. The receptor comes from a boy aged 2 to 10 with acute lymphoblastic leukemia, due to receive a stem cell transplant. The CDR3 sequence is CASSWGQANEKLFF. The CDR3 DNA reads TGCGCCAGCAGCTGGGGACAGGCTAATGAAAAACTGTTTTTT.